The entry below gives a single T cell receptor beta chain sequence along with its context. The antigen remains unidentified. The CDR3 consists of 13 residues. The V gene's germline CDR1 is LNHDA and CDR2 SQIVND (reference sequence). The V end lost 1 base, the J end lost 5 bases, and 8 bases lay between the germline ends. Assay runs were performed at deep level. Under the authors' procedure: There were no quality scores in the junction-only immunoSEQ sequences, so filtering differed. The table came from immunoSEQ multiplex PCR; TCRdb's copy has only in-frame clones and leaves some out. That table furnishes V, J and clone size, whereas the DNA furnished D and trimming. The sample holds approximately 1.1 million clones, around three quarters seen once. This specimen belongs to a study of shared clonotypes between healthy human individuals. As for the study in general: Donor ages ranged 18 to 49 years: a couple of women, a few men.

Whole-study findings and limits: In this cohort, only blood was sampled, and tissue repertoires likely differ.

Specimen: memory CD4+ T cells from PBMCs. Regarding subset: CD45RA-negative fraction. The receptor's source is a man between 18 and 29 years old in good health. Some clones in this sample may be carry-over from other donors' samples. This chain uses TRBV19 with TRBJ1-2; D not certain. The CDR3, as DNA: TGTGCCAGTAGTATAGGTTGGCAGTATGGCTACACCTTC. As protein: CASSIGWQYGYTF.